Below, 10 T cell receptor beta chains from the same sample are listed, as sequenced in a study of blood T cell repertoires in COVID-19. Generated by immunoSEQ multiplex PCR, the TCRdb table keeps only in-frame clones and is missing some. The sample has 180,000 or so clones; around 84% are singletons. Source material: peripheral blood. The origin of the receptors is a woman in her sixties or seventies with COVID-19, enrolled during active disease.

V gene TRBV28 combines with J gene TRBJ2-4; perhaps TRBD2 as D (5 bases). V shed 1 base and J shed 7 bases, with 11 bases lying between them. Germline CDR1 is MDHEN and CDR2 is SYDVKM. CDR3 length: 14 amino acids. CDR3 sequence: CASSLLSEGNIQYF. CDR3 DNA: TGTGCCAGCAGTTTATTATCCGAGGGCAACATTCAGTACTTC.

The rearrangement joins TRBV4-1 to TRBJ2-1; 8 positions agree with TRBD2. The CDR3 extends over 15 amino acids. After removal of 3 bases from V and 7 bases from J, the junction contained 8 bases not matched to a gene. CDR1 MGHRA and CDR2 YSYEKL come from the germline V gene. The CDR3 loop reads CASSQIGGGKNEQFF. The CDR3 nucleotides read TGCGCCAGCAGCCAGATCGGGGGGGGGAAGAATGAGCAGTTCTTC.

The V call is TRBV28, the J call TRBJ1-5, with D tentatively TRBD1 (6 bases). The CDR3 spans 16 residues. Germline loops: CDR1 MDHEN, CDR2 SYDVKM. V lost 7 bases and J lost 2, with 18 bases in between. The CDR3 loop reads CASNSLTGIGNQPQHF. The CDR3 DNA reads TGTGCCAGCAACTCCCTCACAGGGATCGGCAATCAGCCCCAGCATTTT. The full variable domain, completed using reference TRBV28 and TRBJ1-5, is DVKVTQSSRYLVKRTGEKVFLECVQDMDHENMFWYRQDPGLGLRLIYFSYDVKMKEKGDIPEGYSVSREKKERFSLILESASTNQTSMYLCASNSLTGIGNQPQHFGDGTRLSIL.

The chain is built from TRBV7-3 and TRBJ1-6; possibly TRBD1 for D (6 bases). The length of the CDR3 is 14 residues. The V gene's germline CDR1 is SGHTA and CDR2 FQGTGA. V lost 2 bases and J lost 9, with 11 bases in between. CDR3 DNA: TGTGCCAGCAGCTTATTAGTGACAGGTTCACCCCTCCACTTT. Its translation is CASSLLVTGSPLHF.

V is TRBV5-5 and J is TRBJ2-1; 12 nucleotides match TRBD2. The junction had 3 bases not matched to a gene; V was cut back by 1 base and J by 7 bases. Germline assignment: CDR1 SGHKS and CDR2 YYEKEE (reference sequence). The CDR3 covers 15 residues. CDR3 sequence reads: CASSLTSGGLNEQFF. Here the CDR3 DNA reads TGTGCCAGCAGCTTGACTAGCGGGGGGCTAAATGAGCAGTTCTTC.

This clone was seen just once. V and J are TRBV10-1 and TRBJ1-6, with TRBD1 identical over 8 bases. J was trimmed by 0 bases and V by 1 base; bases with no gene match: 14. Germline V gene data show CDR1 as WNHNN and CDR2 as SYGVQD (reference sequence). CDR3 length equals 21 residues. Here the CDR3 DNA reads TGCGCCAGCAGTGAGTATCCCGCCGGGACAGGAATTAGCTCCTATAATTCACCCCTCCACTTT. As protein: CASSEYPAGTGISSYNSPLHF.

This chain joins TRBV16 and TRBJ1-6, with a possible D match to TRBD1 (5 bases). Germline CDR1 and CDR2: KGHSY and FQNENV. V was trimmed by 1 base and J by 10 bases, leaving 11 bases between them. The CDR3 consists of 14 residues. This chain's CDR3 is CASSQLGAGSPLHF. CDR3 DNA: TGTGCCAGCAGCCAATTAGGGGCAGGGTCACCCCTCCACTTT.

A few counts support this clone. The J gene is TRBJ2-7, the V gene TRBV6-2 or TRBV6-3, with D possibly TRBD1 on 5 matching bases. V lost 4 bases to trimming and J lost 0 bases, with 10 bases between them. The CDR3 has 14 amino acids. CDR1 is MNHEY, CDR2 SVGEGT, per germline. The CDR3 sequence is CASSSSQGSYEQYF. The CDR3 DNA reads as TGTGCCAGCAGTTCCAGCCAGGGCTCCTACGAGCAGTACTTC.

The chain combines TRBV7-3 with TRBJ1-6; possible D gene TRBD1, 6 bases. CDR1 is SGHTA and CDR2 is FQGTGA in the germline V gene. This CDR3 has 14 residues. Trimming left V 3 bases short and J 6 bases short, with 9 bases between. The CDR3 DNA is TGTGCCAGCAGCTTCGGACAGACTAATTCACCCCTCCACTTT. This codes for CASSFGQTNSPLHF.

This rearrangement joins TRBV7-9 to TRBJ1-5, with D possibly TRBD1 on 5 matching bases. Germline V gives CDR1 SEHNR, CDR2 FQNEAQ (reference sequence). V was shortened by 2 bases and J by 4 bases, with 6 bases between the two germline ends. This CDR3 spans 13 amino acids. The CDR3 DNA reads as TGTGCCAGCAGCTTATCAGGGAATCAGCCCCAGCATTTT. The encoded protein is CASSLSGNQPQHF.